Only one count was recorded for the clone carrying this T cell receptor beta chain. V was cut by 6 bases and J by 3 bases, with 14 bases left in between. Germline loops: CDR1 SGHVS, CDR2 FQNEAQ. There are 15 residues in the CDR3. The sample comes from a study of blood T cell repertoires in COVID-19. The study drew participants aged about 18 to 89 years from 20 to 30 US areas. The study assigned cohorts using participant-reported clinical history. Generated by immunoSEQ multiplex PCR, the TCRdb table keeps only in-frame clones and is missing some. The table has 200,000 to 250,000 clones, 70% to 85% seen once.

The genes are TRBV7-8 and TRBJ1-4, with D possibly being TRBD1 (5 bases). The TCR originated in an older woman who had recovered from COVID-19. The sequencing input was PBMCs or T cells enriched from blood (not recorded which). In nucleotides, the CDR3 is TGTGCCAGCAGTCAAGAGGGGAGGGCTAATGAAAAACTGTTTTTT. It translates to CASSQEGRANEKLFF.